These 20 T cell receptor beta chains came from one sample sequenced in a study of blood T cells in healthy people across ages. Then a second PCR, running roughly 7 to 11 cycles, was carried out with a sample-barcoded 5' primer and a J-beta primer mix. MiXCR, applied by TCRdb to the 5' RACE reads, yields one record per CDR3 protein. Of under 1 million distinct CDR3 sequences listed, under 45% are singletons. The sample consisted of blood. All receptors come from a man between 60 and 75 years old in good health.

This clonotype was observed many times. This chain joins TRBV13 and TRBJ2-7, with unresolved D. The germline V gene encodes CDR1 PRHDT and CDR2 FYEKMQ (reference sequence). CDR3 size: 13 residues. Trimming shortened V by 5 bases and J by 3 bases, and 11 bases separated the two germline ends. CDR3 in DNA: TGTGCCAGCAGCCCCAGACTTGACTACGAGCAGTACTTC. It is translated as CASSPRLDYEQYF. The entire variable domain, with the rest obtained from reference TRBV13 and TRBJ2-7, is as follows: AAGVIQSPRHLIKEKRETATLKCYPIPRHDTVYWYQQGPGQDPQFLISFYEKMQSDKGSIPDRFSAQQFSDYHSELNMSSLELGDSALYFCASSPRLDYEQYFGPGTRLTVT.

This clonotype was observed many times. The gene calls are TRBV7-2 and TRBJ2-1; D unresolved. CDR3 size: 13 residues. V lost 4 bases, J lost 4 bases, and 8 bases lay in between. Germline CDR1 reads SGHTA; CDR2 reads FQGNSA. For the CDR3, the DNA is TGTGCCAGCAGCTCGGTCCAGTACAATGAGCAGTTCTTC. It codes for CASSSVQYNEQFF.

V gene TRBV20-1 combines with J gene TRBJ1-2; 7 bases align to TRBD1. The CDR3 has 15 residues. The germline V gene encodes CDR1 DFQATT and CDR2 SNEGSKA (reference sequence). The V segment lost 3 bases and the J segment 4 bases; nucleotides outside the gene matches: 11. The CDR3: CSARDSSRGAYGYTF. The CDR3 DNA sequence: TGCAGTGCTAGGGACTCTAGCAGGGGGGCCTATGGCTACACCTTC.

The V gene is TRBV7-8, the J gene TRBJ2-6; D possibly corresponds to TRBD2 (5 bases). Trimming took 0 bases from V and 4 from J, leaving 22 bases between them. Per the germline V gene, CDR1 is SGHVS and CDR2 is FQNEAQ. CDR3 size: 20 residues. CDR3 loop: CASSLAPYGEVRSGANVLTF. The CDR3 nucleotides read TGTGCCAGCAGCTTAGCTCCTTACGGGGAAGTGAGATCCGGGGCCAACGTCCTGACTTTC.

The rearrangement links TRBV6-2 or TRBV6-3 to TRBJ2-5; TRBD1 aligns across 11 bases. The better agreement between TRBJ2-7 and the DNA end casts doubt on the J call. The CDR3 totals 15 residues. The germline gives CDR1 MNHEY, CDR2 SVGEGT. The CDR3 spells CASSKTGTGGYEQYF. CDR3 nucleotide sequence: TGTGCCAGCAGCAAAACCGGGACAGGGGGCTACGAGCAGTACTTC.

CDR3 coding DNA: TGTGCCAGCAGTCGGACAGGGGTACGGTCCTACGAGCAGTACTTC. This encodes CASSRTGVRSYEQYF. This chain joins TRBV6-2 or TRBV6-3 and TRBJ2-7, with 9 nucleotides matching TRBD1. The CDR3 length is 15 residues. CDR1 is MNHEY and CDR2 is SVGEGT in the germline V gene. Trimming cost V 5 bases and J 1 base; bases outside gene matches: 6.

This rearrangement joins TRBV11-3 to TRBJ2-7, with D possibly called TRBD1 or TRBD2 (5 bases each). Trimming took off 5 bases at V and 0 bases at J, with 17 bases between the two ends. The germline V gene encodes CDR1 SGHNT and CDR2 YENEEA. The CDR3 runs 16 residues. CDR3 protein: CASSREGTLGSYEQYF. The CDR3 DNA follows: TGTGCCAGCAGCCGAGAAGGGACCCTCGGCTCCTACGAGCAGTACTTC. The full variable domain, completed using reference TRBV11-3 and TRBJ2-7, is EAGVVQSPRYKIIEKKQPVAFWCNPISGHNTLYWYLQNLGQGPELLIRYENEEAVDDSQLPKDRFSAERLKGVDSTLKIQPAELGDSAVYLCASSREGTLGSYEQYFGPGTRLTVT.

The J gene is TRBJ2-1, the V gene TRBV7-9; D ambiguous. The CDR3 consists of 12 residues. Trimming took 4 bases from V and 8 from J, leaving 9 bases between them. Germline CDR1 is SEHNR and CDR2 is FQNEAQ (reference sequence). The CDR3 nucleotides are TGTGCCAGCAGCTCCCTTAATGATGAGCAGTTCTTC. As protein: CASSSLNDEQFF.

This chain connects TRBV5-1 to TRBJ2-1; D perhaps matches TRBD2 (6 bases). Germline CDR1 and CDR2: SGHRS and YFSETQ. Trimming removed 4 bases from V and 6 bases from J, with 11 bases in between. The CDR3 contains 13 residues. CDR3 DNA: TGCGCCAGCAGCGTAGCGGCATCCAATGAGCAGTTCTTC. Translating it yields CASSVAASNEQFF.

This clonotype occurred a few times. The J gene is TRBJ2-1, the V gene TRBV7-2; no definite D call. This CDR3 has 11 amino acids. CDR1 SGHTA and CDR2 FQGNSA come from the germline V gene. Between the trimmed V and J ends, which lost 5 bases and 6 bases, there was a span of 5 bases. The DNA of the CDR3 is TGTGCCAGCAGCCCAGCCAATGAGCAGTTCTTC. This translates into CASSPANEQFF.

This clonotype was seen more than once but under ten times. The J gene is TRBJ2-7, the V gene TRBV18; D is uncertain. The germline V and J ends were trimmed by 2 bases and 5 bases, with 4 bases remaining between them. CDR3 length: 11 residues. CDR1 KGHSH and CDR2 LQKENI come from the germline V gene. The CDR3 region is CASSPSDEQYF. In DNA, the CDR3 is TGTGCCAGCTCACCATCTGACGAGCAGTACTTC.

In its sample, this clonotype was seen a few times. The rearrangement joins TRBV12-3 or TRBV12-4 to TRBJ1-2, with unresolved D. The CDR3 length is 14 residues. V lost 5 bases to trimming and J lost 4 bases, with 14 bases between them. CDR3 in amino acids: CASSPRVGSYGYTF. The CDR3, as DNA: TGTGCCAGCAGTCCTCGTGTAGGCAGCTATGGCTACACCTTC.

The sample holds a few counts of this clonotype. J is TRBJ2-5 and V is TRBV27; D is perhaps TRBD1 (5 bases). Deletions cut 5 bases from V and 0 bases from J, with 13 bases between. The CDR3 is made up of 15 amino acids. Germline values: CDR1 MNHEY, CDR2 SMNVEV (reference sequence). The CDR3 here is CASSPKGHYQETQYF. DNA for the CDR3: TGTGCCAGCAGTCCTAAAGGACATTACCAAGAGACCCAGTACTTC.

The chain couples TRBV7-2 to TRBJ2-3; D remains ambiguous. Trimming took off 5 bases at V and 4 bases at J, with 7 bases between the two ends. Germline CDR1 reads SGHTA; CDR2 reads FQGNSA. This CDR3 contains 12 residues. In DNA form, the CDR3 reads TGTGCCAGCAGCGGAGACGCAGATACGCAGTATTTT. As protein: CASSGDADTQYF.

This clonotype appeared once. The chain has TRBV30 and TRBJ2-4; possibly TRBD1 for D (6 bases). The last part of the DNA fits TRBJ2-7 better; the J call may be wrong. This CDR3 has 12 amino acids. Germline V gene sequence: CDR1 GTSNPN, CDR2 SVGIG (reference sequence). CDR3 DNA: TGTGCCTGGGATGAGGACAGTTACGAGCAGTACTTC. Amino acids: CAWDEDSYEQYF.

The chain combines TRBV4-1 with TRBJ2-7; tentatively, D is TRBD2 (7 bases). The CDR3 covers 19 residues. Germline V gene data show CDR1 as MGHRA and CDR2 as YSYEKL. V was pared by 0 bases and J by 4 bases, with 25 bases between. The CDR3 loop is CASSQERVGGGAWVYEQYF. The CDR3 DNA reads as TGCGCCAGCAGCCAAGAAAGGGTAGGGGGGGGCGCTTGGGTTTACGAGCAGTACTTC.

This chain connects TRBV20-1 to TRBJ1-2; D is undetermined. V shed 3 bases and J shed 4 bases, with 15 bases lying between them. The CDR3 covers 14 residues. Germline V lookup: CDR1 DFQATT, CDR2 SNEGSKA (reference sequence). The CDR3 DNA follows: TGCAGTGCTAGCCAAGCCCGGGGTCCCTATGGCTACACCTTC. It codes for CSASQARGPYGYTF.

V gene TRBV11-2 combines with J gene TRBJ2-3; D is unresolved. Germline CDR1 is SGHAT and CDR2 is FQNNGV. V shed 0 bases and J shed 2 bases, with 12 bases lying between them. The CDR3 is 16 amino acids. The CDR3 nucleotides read TGTGCCAGCAGCTTAGATCGGTCAAAATACACAGATACGCAGTATTTT. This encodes CASSLDRSKYTDTQYF.

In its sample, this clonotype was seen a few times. CDR3 sequence: CASNPERLVYEQYF. CDR3 bases: TGTGCCAGCAATCCGGAGAGGCTGGTCTACGAGCAGTACTTC. The rearrangement uses TRBV6-6 and TRBJ2-7; D uncertain. Germline CDR1 reads MNHNY; CDR2 reads SVGAGI (reference sequence). This CDR3 has 14 residues. V shed 7 bases and J shed 3 bases, with 16 bases lying between them.

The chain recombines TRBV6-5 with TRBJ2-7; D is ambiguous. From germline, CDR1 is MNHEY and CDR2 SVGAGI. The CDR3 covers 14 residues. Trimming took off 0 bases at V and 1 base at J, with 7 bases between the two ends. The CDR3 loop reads CASSYSRASYEQYF. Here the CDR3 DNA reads TGTGCCAGCAGTTACTCACGGGCTTCCTACGAGCAGTACTTC.